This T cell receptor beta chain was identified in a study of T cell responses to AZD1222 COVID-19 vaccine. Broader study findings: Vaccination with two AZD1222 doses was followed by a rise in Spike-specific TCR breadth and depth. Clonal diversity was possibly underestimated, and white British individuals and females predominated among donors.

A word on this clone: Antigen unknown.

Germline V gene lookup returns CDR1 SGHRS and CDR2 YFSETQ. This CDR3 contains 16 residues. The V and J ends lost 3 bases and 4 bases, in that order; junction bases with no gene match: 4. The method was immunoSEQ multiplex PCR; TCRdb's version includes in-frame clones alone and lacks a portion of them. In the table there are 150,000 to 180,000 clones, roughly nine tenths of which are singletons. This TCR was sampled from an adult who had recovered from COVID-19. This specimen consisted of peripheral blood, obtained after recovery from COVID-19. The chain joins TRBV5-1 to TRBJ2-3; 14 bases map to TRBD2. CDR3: CASSSRLAGGPDTQYF. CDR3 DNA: TGCGCCAGCAGCTCTAGACTAGCGGGAGGGCCAGATACGCAGTATTTT.